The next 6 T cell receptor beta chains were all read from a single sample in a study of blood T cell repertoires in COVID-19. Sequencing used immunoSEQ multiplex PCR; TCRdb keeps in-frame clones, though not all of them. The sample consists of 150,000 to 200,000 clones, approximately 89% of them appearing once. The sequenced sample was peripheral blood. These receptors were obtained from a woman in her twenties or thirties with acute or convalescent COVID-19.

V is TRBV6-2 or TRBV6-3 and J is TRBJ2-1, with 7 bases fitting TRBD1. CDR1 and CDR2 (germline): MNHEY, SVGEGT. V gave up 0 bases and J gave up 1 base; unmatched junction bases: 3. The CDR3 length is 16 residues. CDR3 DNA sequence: TGTGCCAGCAGTTACTCACCACAGGGGTCCTACAATGAGCAGTTCTTC. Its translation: CASSYSPQGSYNEQFF.

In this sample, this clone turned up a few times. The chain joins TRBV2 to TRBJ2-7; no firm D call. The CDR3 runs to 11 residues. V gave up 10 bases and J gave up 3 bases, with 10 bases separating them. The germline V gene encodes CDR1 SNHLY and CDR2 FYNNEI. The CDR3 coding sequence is TGTGCCATAGGCAGGAACTACGAGCAGTACTTC. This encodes CAIGRNYEQYF.

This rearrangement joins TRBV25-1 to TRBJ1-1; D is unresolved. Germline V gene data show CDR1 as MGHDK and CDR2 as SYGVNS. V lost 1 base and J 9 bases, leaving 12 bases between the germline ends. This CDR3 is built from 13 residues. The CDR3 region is CASSESRPAQAFF. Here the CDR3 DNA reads TGTGCCAGCAGTGAATCCAGGCCGGCCCAAGCTTTCTTT. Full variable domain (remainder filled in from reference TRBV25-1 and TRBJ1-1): EADIYQTPRYLVIGTGKKITLECSQTMGHDKMYWYQQDPGMELHLIHYSYGVNSTEKGDLSSESTVSRIRTEHFPLTLESARPSHTSQYLCASSESRPAQAFFGQGTRLTVV.

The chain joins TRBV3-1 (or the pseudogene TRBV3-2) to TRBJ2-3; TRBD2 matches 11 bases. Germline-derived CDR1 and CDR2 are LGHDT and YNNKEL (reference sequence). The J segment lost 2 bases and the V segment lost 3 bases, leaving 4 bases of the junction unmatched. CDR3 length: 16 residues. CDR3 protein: CASSQRLAGITDTQYF. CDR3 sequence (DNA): TGTGCCAGCAGCCAGAGACTAGCGGGAATCACAGATACGCAGTATTTT.

CDR3 DNA: TGTGCCAGCAGTGCTGGGGGGAGTACTTACAATGAGCAGTTCTTC. Translated, it gives CASSAGGSTYNEQFF. The chain combines TRBV2 with TRBJ2-1; D might be TRBD2 (6 bases). The ends were cut back, 4 bases at V and 4 bases at J, with 14 bases in the middle. Germline-derived CDR1 and CDR2 are SNHLY and FYNNEI. CDR3 length: 15 residues.

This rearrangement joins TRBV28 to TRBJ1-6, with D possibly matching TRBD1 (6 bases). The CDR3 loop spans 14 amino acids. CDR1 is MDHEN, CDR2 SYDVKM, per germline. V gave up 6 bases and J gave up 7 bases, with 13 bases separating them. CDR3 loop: CASSTDRQNSPLHF. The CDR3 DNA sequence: TGTGCCAGCAGCACGGACAGACAAAATTCACCCCTCCACTTT.